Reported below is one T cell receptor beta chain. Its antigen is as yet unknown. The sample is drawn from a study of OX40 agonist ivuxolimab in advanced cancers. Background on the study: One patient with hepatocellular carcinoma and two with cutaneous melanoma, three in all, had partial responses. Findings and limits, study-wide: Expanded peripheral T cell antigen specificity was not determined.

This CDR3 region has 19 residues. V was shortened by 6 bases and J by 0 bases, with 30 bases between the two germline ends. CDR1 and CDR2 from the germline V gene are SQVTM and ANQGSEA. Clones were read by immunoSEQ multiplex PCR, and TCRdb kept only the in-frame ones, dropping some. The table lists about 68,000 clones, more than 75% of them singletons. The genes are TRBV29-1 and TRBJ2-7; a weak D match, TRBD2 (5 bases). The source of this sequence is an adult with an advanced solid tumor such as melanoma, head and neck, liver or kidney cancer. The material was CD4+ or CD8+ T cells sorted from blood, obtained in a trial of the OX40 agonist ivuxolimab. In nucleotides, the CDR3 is TGCAGCGTGAGGTATTGGCGGCATGAATATGGGAGAAGCTCCTACGAGCAGTACTTC. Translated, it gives CSVRYWRHEYGRSSYEQYF.